Below are 8 T cell receptor beta chains sequenced from a single sample in a study of T cells in Graves' hyperthyroidism and ophthalmopathy. Using RNA transcripts as the source, TCR beta CDR3 regions were amplified. First-round RT-PCR targeting the TCR CDR3 was performed with the HTBI primer set. From the multiplex PCR reads, TCRdb called clonotypes with MiXCR, one entry per CDR3 protein. The sample has a few hundred thousand distinct CDR3 sequences, around a sixth seen once. Sequencing was carried out using blood. All receptors come from a woman aged 18-35 years with Graves' hyperthyroidism.

The chain is built from TRBV14 and TRBJ1-2; D uncertain. The CDR3 runs to 14 residues. Trimming took off 2 bases at V and 1 base at J, with 8 bases between the two ends. Per germline, CDR1 SGHDN and CDR2 FVKESK. The DNA for the CDR3 is TGTGCCAGCAGCCAAACCGGGAGTAACTATGGCTACACCTTC. It yields the protein CASSQTGSNYGYTF.

The chain has TRBV3-1 and TRBJ2-6, with unresolved D. CDR3 size: 16 residues. V gave up 1 base and J gave up 2 bases, with 9 bases separating them. Germline lookup yields CDR1 LGHDT and CDR2 YNNKEL (reference sequence). The DNA of the CDR3 is TGTGCCAGCAGCCAAGGTGGGCGGACTGGGGCCAACGTCCTGACTTTC. This sequence encodes CASSQGGRTGANVLTF.

This chain joins TRBV18 and TRBJ2-5; tentatively, D is TRBD2 (5 bases). There are 13 residues in the CDR3. The ends were cut back, 3 bases at V and 2 bases at J, with 7 bases in the middle. Germline loops: CDR1 KGHSH, CDR2 LQKENI. In nucleotides, the CDR3 is TGTGCCAGCTCACCCGGGGTACAAGAGACCCAGTACTTC. Translating gives CASSPGVQETQYF.

About this clonotype: Being one base from a much bigger clone, this may be a read error. The V call is TRBV12-3 or TRBV12-4, the J call TRBJ2-1, with 13 bases matching TRBD2. CDR3 size: 15 residues. The CDR3 is CASSLTSGRYNVQFF. CDR3 nucleotide sequence: TGTGCCAGCAGTTTGACTAGCGGGAGGTACAATGTGCAGTTCTTC.

In its sample, this clonotype was seen many times. The chain uses TRBV19 and TRBJ1-2; tentative D call: TRBD1 (6 bases). Per the germline V gene, CDR1 is LNHDA and CDR2 is SQIVND (reference sequence). The germline V and J ends were trimmed by 7 bases and 2 bases, with 14 bases remaining between them. The CDR3 contains 14 residues. In DNA form, the CDR3 reads TGTGCCAGTACCCCGGGGAGGGGGAACTATGGCTACACCTTC. Translated: CASTPGRGNYGYTF.

The chain uses TRBV7-8 and TRBJ2-7, with a tentative D call TRBD1 (5 bases). The ends were cut back, 1 base at V and 2 bases at J, with 12 bases in the middle. CDR3 size: 15 residues. Germline CDR1 is SGHVS and CDR2 is FQNEAQ. CDR3 sequence reads: CASSLVPGQPYEQYF. The CDR3 coding sequence is TGTGCCAGCAGCTTAGTTCCAGGACAACCCTACGAGCAGTACTTC.

Many counts were recorded for this clonotype. J is TRBJ2-7 and V is TRBV7-2, with D possibly matching TRBD2 (5 bases). Germline values: CDR1 SGHTA, CDR2 FQGNSA. The CDR3 is 14 amino acids. Trimming removed 4 bases from V and 7 bases from J, with 17 bases in between. CDR3 sequence reads: CASSSRRGWEEQYF. In DNA, the CDR3 is TGTGCCAGCAGCTCCCGGCGAGGCTGGGAGGAGCAGTACTTC.

This clonotype was detected only a few times. The J gene is TRBJ2-3, the V gene TRBV7-2; possibly TRBD1 for D (6 bases). Per the germline V gene, CDR1 is SGHTA and CDR2 is FQGNSA. The CDR3 is made up of 16 amino acids. The germline V and J ends were trimmed by 4 bases and 0 bases, with 14 bases remaining between them. The DNA for the CDR3 is TGTGCCAGCAGCTGGCCTTCGACAGGAAGCACAGATACGCAGTATTTT. This codes for CASSWPSTGSTDTQYF. Together with reference TRBV7-2 and TRBJ2-3, the CDR3 gives the full variable domain: GAGVSQSPSNKVTEKGKDVELRCDPISGHTALYWYRQSLGQGLEFLIYFQGNSAPDKSGLPSDRFSAERTGGSVSTLTIQRTQQEDSAVYLCASSWPSTGSTDTQYFGPGTRLTVL.